This T cell receptor beta chain was obtained from a study of cytomegalovirus exposure and HLA in healthy donors. The CDR3 extends over 14 amino acids. Germline loops: CDR1 MGHDK, CDR2 SYGVNS. V trimming: 1 base; J trimming: 8 bases; junction bases outside the gene matches: 4. Amplification used 60 Vbeta primers and 13 Jbeta primers. Produced via immunoSEQ multiplex PCR; TCRdb's table is partial and in-frame only. The table lists around 40,000 clones, with 7% to 9.5% in the top ten. The source of this sequence is a middle-aged man in good health and CMV-seropositive. Specimen: PBMCs. This chain connects TRBV25-1 to TRBJ1-4; 7 bases align to TRBD1. CDR3 DNA sequence: TGTGCCAGCAGTGAATTCAGGGGGTGGGAAAAACTGTTTTTT. It codes for CASSEFRGWEKLFF. The whole variable domain, remainder taken from reference TRBV25-1 and TRBJ1-4, is EADIYQTPRYLVIGTGKKITLECSQTMGHDKMYWYQQDPGMELHLIHYSYGVNSTEKGDLSSESTVSRIRTEHFPLTLESARPSHTSQYLCASSEFRGWEKLFFGSGTQLSVL.